This T cell receptor (beta chain) was sequenced for a study of beta chain features in type 1 diabetes. Germline CDR1 and CDR2: SNHLY and FYNNEI. V lost 3 bases, J lost 8 bases, and 2 bases stayed unmatched. CDR3 length equals 14 residues. Findings of the study overall: Among patients with Type 1 diabetes, TCRB CDR3s were moderately but significantly shorter in every one of the four CD4+ subsets.

The entirety of the isolated RNA underwent reverse transcription, so expressed TCRB transcripts were sequenced. Sequenced by immunoSEQ multiplex PCR; TCRdb stores in-frame clones only, minus some. The sample has 310,000 or so clones, around 8.5% seen once; the top ten hold around 1%. CD4+ naive, central memory, regulatory and stem cell-like memory subsets were isolated by sorting on CD45RO/CCR7/CD25/CD127/CD95/CD27. On this clone: The target antigen is unknown.

The TCR was taken from a man aged 25 to 40 with type 1 diabetes. The J gene is TRBJ1-6, the V gene TRBV2, with 9 bases matching TRBD1. The sequencing sample was made of central memory CD4+ T cells from blood. The DNA of the CDR3 is TGTGCCAGCAGTGATGACAGGGGGTATTCACCCCTCCACTTT. Protein sequence: CASSDDRGYSPLHF.